This T cell receptor (beta chain) was recovered during a study of blood T cell repertoires in COVID-19. Sequencing was performed with immunoSEQ multiplex PCR; in TCRdb, only in-frame clones are kept and a portion is missing. The table lists tens of thousands of clones, approximately 80% of them singletons. Germline V gene lookup returns CDR1 LGHDT and CDR2 YNNKEL (reference sequence). The CDR3 runs 15 residues. The ends lost 2 bases at V and 8 bases at J; junction bases unmatched: 4. The rearrangement joins TRBV3-1 (or the pseudogene TRBV3-2) to TRBJ1-6, with 9 bases fitting TRBD1. The TCR sequence derives from a woman aged 80 or older with active or convalescent COVID-19. Sequences were obtained from peripheral blood. The chain's CDR3 is CASSQSTGGHSPLHF. CDR3 DNA: TGTGCCAGCAGCCAATCGACAGGGGGTCATTCACCCCTCCACTTT.